These 12 T cell receptor beta chains came from one sample sequenced in a study of blood T cell repertoires in COVID-19. Method: immunoSEQ multiplex PCR; TCRdb's copy keeps in-frame clones and lacks some. This table has some 260,000 clones, around 90% appearing once. The sample taken for sequencing was peripheral blood. The receptors here all came from a woman in her thirties or forties who had recovered from COVID-19.

The chain employs TRBV25-1 and TRBJ2-1; TRBD1 is a possible D gene (7 bases). This CDR3 contains 17 residues. CDR1 is MGHDK and CDR2 is SYGVNS in the germline V gene. V was trimmed by 5 bases and J by 0 bases, leaving 17 bases between them. The CDR3 is CASSPRGAGGSYNEQFF. In DNA, the CDR3 is TGTGCCAGCAGTCCCAGGGGGGCAGGGGGCTCCTACAATGAGCAGTTCTTC.

The V call is TRBV5-4, the J call TRBJ1-3, with D possibly TRBD1 on 5 matching bases. The CDR3 loop spans 16 amino acids. V was cut by 3 bases and J by 0 bases, with 13 bases left in between. Germline loops: CDR1 SGHNT, CDR2 YYREEE (reference sequence). The CDR3 DNA is TGTGCCAGCAGCTCACCAGGGCCCCTCTCTGGAAACACCATATATTTT. Its translation: CASSSPGPLSGNTIYF.

The chain is built from TRBV2 and TRBJ2-1, with a possible D match to TRBD2 (5 bases). The length of the CDR3 is 13 residues. Trimming removed 1 base at V and 9 bases at J, with 10 bases between. CDR1 is SNHLY, CDR2 FYNNEI, per germline. CDR3 coding DNA: TGTGCCAGCAGTGAAGGGCTAGCTGTTGAGCAGTTCTTC. This encodes CASSEGLAVEQFF.

The chain recombines TRBV5-4 with TRBJ2-2, with D tentatively TRBD2 (6 bases). The CDR3 extends over 15 amino acids. V was cut by 4 bases and J by 2 bases, with 12 bases left in between. Germline V gives CDR1 SGHNT, CDR2 YYREEE (reference sequence). CDR3 region: CASSPGGSNTGELFF. For the CDR3, the DNA is TGTGCCAGCAGCCCTGGGGGGTCTAACACCGGGGAGCTGTTTTTT. Full variable domain (remainder filled in from reference TRBV5-4 and TRBJ2-2): ETGVTQSPTHLIKTRGQQVTLRCSSQSGHNTVSWYQQALGQGPQFIFQYYREEENGRGNFPPRFSGLQFPNYSSELNVNALELDDSALYLCASSPGGSNTGELFFGEGSRLTVL.

This chain connects TRBV27 to TRBJ1-5, with 7 bases identical to TRBD1. This CDR3 is built from 13 residues. CDR1 is MNHEY, CDR2 SMNVEV, per germline (reference sequence). V lost 6 bases, J lost 15 bases, and 14 bases stayed unmatched. The CDR3 DNA sequence: TGTGCCAGCAGCAGGGGGGTGATGAGGGGATGGCATTTT. It codes for CASSRGVMRGWHF.

The chain is built from TRBV6-2 or TRBV6-3 and TRBJ2-1, with D perhaps TRBD2 (7 bases). The V end lost 5 bases, the J end lost 0 bases, and 17 bases lay between the germline ends. The CDR3 has 17 residues. Per the germline V gene, CDR1 is MNHEY and CDR2 is SVGEGT. The CDR3 DNA sequence: TGTGCCAGCAGTCCAAGGGGGGGAGCCGGCTCCTACAATGAGCAGTTCTTC. Protein product: CASSPRGGAGSYNEQFF.

The rearrangement uses TRBV7-6 and TRBJ2-1, with TRBD2 matching 11 bases. V was clipped by 7 bases and J by 4 bases; unmatched bases: 6. The germline V gene encodes CDR1 SGHVS and CDR2 FNYEAQ. This CDR3 has 15 amino acids. As DNA, the CDR3 is TGTGCCAGCACCCCCACTAGCGGGAGATACAATGAGCAGTTCTTC. This gives the protein CASTPTSGRYNEQFF.

The chain carries TRBV30 and TRBJ2-1; 8 bases are a match to TRBD2. Germline V gene data show CDR1 as GTSNPN and CDR2 as SVGIG (reference sequence). The CDR3 length is 16 residues. V dropped 3 bases and J dropped 0; count of bases not matched to a gene: 7. Here the CDR3 reads CAWSLGRVGSYNEQFF. For the CDR3, the DNA is TGTGCCTGGAGCCTCGGGAGGGTGGGCTCCTACAATGAGCAGTTCTTC.

This chain connects TRBV7-2 to TRBJ2-1, with D tentatively TRBD2 (6 bases). Germline V gene data show CDR1 as SGHTA and CDR2 as FQGNSA. Between the trimmed V and J ends, which lost 5 bases and 4 bases, there was a span of 12 bases. CDR3 length: 14 amino acids. The CDR3, as DNA: TGTGCCAGCAGCCCCGGGGCGGGATACAATGAGCAGTTCTTC. Amino acids: CASSPGAGYNEQFF.

The V call is TRBV2, the J call TRBJ1-1; TRBD1 matches 7 bases. The CDR3 length is 13 residues. Germline values: CDR1 SNHLY, CDR2 FYNNEI. The junction had 5 bases not matched to a gene; V was cut back by 6 bases and J by 4 bases. The CDR3 protein is CASSYRGGTEAFF. In DNA form, the CDR3 reads TGTGCCAGCAGCTACAGGGGAGGCACTGAAGCTTTCTTT.

The sample holds one count of this clone. The chain joins TRBV10-3 to TRBJ1-2; no clear D gene. The CDR3 is 12 amino acids. The germline V gene has CDR1 ENHRY and CDR2 SYGVKD. V was shortened by 0 bases and J by 8 bases, with 7 bases between the two germline ends. CDR3: CAISESRAGYTF. The CDR3 DNA reads TGTGCCATCAGTGAGTCGAGGGCGGGCTACACCTTC.

The chain carries TRBV30 and TRBJ1-1; no definite D call. The CDR3 totals 15 residues. V lost 3 bases to trimming and J lost 0 bases, with 14 bases between them. Germline loops: CDR1 GTSNPN, CDR2 SVGIG (reference sequence). In DNA, the CDR3 is TGTGCCTGGAGCTTCGAGAAGATCATGAACACTGAAGCTTTCTTT. This codes for CAWSFEKIMNTEAFF.